A few counts support the clone carrying this TCR beta chain. Its antigen is still unknown. The size of this beta chain means little, since it is a stray read in a library made for alpha chains. The sample belongs to a study of spatial heterogeneity in lung cancer. Study conclusions and caveats: Tracking of tumor mutation counts was seen in expanded intratumoral alpha and beta TCR counts.

As for time point: sample taken at primary tumor resection. Extraction of whole RNA from tumor, nontumor lung or frozen PBMC preceded unsorted sequencing. V dropped 8 bases and J dropped 3; count of bases not matched to a gene: 9. Looked up from germline, CDR1 is MDHEN and CDR2 is SYDVKM. The CDR3 loop spans 15 amino acids. Each CDR3 protein is one row after TCRdb ran MiXCR on the 5' RACE reads. The data show about 18,000 distinct CDR3 sequences, 9.5% to 10% seen once. The sequence was collected from a female donor with early-stage non-small cell lung cancer. The gene calls are TRBV28 and TRBJ2-3, with 9 bases identical to TRBD1. The material was lung tumor tissue, obtained at surgery. CDR3 residues: CASFNRGRATDTQYF. The CDR3 DNA sequence: TGTGCCAGCTTCAACAGGGGGCGCGCAACAGATACGCAGTATTTT. Filled out from reference TRBV28 and TRBJ2-3, the complete variable domain reads DVKVTQSSRYLVKRTGEKVFLECVQDMDHENMFWYRQDPGLGLRLIYFSYDVKMKEKGDIPEGYSVSREKKERFSLILESASTNQTSMYLCASFNRGRATDTQYFGPGTRLTVL.